This T cell receptor beta chain was found in a study of CD8 T cells in ankylosing spondylitis. Study results and limitations: Past research had described some motif variants in reactive arthritis synovial fluid and blood. For ankylosing spondylitis blood, a TCR beta motif of 8 or 9 highly homologous variants appeared characteristic.

TCRdb re-derived calls from the 5' RACE reads in MiXCR, one entry per CDR3 protein. The data contain under 150,000 distinct CDR3 sequences, more than 9.5% of them singletons. This clonotype was observed at least ten times. Its antigen remains unknown. CDR3 length: 15 amino acids. Looked up from germline, CDR1 is SGHAT and CDR2 is FQNNGV. Trimming pared 0 bases from V and 7 bases from J, leaving 13 bases between. This receptor was obtained from a female donor with ankylosing spondylitis or in good health (not recorded which). The sample comprised blood, either unsorted or a sorted T cell fraction (not recorded which). The chain has TRBV11-2 and TRBJ2-1; no clear D gene. CDR3 region: CASSLDFQVWNEQFF. CDR3 DNA sequence: TGTGCCAGCAGCTTAGATTTCCAGGTTTGGAATGAGCAGTTCTTC.